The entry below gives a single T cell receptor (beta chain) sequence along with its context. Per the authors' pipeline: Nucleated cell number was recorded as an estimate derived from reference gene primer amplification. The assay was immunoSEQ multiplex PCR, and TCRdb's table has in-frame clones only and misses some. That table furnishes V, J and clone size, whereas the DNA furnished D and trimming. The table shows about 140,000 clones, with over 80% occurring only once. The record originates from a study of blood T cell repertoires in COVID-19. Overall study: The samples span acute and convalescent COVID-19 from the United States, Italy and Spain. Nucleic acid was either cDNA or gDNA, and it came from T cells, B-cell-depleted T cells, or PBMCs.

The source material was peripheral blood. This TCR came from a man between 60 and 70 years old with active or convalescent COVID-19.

CDR3 in DNA: TGTGCCAGCAGTTCCCTGGGCGGGAACTCCTACAATGAGCAGTTCTTC. The encoded protein is CASSSLGGNSYNEQFF. The chain links TRBV6-2 or TRBV6-3 to TRBJ2-1; a weak D match, TRBD2 (6 bases). V lost 4 bases and J 0 bases, leaving 13 bases between the germline ends. The CDR3 consists of 16 residues. From germline, CDR1 is MNHEY and CDR2 SVGEGT.